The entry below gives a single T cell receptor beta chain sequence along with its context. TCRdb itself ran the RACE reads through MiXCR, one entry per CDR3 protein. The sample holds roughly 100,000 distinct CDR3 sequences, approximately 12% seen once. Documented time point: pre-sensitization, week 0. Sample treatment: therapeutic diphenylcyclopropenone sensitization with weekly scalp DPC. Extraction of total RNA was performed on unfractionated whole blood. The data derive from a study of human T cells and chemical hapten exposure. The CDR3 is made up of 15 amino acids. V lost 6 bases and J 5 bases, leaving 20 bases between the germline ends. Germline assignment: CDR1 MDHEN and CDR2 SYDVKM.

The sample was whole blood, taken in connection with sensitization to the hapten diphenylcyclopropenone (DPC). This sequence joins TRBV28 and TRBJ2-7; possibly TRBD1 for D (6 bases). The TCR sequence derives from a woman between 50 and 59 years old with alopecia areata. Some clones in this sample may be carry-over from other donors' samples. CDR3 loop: CASRPRTPQGNEQYF. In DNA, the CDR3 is TGTGCCAGCAGGCCTCGGACCCCTCAGGGGAACGAGCAGTACTTC.